This T cell receptor beta chain was obtained from a study of T cell changes during pregnancy in multiple sclerosis. In germline, CDR1 is SGHNT, CDR2 YENEEA. CDR3 length: 15 amino acids. Trimming took 5 bases from V and 0 from J; bases not matched to a gene: 3. Libraries were prepared by immunoSEQ multiplex PCR; TCRdb keeps only in-frame clonotypes and omits some of them. The profile shows around 100,000 clones, about nine tenths of them singletons. Sequenced material: peripheral blood, taken in the second trimester of pregnancy. The rearrangement uses TRBV11-3 and TRBJ2-7; TRBD2 agrees at 11 bases. The source of this sequence is a female donor in good health, enrolled as a control in a pregnancy study. The CDR3 loop is CASSRGLAGSYEQYF. The CDR3 DNA is TGTGCCAGCAGCCGAGGACTAGCGGGCTCCTACGAGCAGTACTTC.